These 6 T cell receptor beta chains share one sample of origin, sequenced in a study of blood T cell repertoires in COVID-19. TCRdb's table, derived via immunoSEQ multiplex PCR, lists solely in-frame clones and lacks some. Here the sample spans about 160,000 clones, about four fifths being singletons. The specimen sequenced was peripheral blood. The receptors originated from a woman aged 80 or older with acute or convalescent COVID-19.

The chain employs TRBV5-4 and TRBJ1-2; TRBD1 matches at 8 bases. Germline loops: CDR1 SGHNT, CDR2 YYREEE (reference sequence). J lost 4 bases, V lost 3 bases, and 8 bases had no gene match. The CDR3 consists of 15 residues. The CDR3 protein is CASSSGQGYFYGYTF. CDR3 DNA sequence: TGTGCCAGCAGCTCCGGACAGGGTTATTTCTATGGCTACACCTTC. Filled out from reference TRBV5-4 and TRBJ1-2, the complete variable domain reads ETGVTQSPTHLIKTRGQQVTLRCSSQSGHNTVSWYQQALGQGPQFIFQYYREEENGRGNFPPRFSGLQFPNYSSELNVNALELDDSALYLCASSSGQGYFYGYTFGSGTRLTVV.

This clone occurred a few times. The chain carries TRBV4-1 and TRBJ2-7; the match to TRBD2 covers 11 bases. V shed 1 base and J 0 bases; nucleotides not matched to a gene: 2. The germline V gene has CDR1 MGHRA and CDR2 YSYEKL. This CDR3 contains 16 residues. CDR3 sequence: CASSQGLAGISYEQYF. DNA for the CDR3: TGCGCCAGCAGCCAAGGACTAGCGGGAATCTCCTACGAGCAGTACTTC.

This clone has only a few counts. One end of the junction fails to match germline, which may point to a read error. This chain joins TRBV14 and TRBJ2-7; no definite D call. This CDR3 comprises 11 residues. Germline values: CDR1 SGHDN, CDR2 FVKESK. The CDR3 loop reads CASSHNYQQYF. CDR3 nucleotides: TGTGCCAGCAGTCATAACTACCAGCAGTACTTC.

CDR3 protein: CASSPLRVQTDTQYF. In nucleotides, the CDR3 is TGTGCCAGCAGCCCGCTCAGGGTTCAAACAGATACGCAGTATTTT. This chain uses TRBV2 with TRBJ2-3, with a possible D match to TRBD1 (5 bases). The CDR3 covers 15 residues. CDR1 SNHLY and CDR2 FYNNEI come from the germline V gene. V lost 6 bases and J lost 3, with 16 bases in between.

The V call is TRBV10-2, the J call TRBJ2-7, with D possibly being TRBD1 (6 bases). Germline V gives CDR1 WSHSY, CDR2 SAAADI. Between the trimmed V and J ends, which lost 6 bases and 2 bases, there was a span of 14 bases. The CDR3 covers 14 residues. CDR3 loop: CASRVGQYTYEQYF. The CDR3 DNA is TGCGCCAGCAGAGTCGGACAGTATACCTACGAGCAGTACTTC.

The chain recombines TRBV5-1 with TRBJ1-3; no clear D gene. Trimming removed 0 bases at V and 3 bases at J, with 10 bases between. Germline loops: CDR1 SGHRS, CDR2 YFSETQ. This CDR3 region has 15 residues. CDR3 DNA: TGCGCCAGCAGCTTGGGGGGAGCCAATGGAAACACCATATATTTT. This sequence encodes CASSLGGANGNTIYF. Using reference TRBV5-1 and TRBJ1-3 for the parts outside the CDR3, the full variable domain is KAGVTQTPRYLIKTRGQQVTLSCSPISGHRSVSWYQQTPGQGLQFLFEYFSETQRNKGNFPGRFSGRQFSNSRSEMNVSTLELGDSALYLCASSLGGANGNTIYFGEGSWLTVV.